This record looks at one TCR beta chain sequence and its context. Its antigen is undetermined. The data stem from a study of cytomegalovirus exposure and HLA in healthy donors. Findings and caveats of the study: The majority of CMV-associated TCR beta chains were reported as apparently HLA-restricted in a later analysis. A reported reduction in N-insertions relative to the approximately 600-donor mean was seen in an Asian-associated ancestry cluster in a later analysis. Later analysis indicated greater clonal expansion among HLA-associated TCR beta chains than among equally common other chains. 87-base-pair reads could not separate some V segments, including TRBV6-2 and TRBV6-3.

Researchers ran the PCR with 60 Vbeta and 13 Jbeta primers. The method was immunoSEQ multiplex PCR; TCRdb's version includes in-frame clones alone and lacks a portion of them. The repertoire shows 90,000 to 130,000 clones; the top ten hold about 6.8%. The V gene lost 4 bases and the J gene lost 0 bases, with 12 bases spanning the gap. Germline CDR1 and CDR2: ENHRY and SYGVKD. The CDR3 spans 15 residues. The rearrangement joins TRBV10-3 to TRBJ1-1; D gene unclear. The sequence came from a man aged 35 to 55 in good health and CMV-seropositive. Sequencing was done on a sample of PBMCs. This chain's CDR3 is CAISAFVEVNTEAFF. Here the CDR3 DNA reads TGTGCCATCAGTGCCTTTGTGGAGGTGAACACTGAAGCTTTCTTT.